This T cell receptor (beta chain) was captured by sequencing in a study of shared clonotypes between healthy human individuals. In germline, CDR1 is SEHNR, CDR2 FQNEAQ (reference sequence). Deletions cut 4 bases from V and 8 bases from J, with 15 bases between. This CDR3 has 15 residues. Source study methods: Filtering differed, since immunoSEQ gave only junction sequences and no quality scores. Measured with immunoSEQ multiplex PCR; TCRdb has only the in-frame clones, and not every one. The V and J calls and clone size are taken from that table; D and trimming were inferred from the DNA. Among 2.5 million or so clones, more than 90% were seen once, and the ten largest hold over 0.12%.

The chain links TRBV7-9 to TRBJ1-6; D is unresolved. The sequencing input was naive CD4+ T cells sorted from blood. As for subset: CD45RA+ positively selected. This TCR was sampled from a man younger than 35 in good health. The CDR3 DNA follows: TGTGCCAGCAGCTCCGTTACGAGTCTTTATTCACCCCTCCACTTT. Amino acid sequence: CASSSVTSLYSPLHF.